This T cell receptor beta chain was retrieved from a study of TIL therapy for anti-PD-1-resistant metastatic lung cancer (dated by TCRdb to about 2021). For the wider study: Enrolled patients had a median age of around 51 years (range roughly 35-85) and a median tumor PD-L1 proportion score of less than 7.5%. The cohort was predominantly lung adenocarcinoma, with a handful of EGFR-mutant and two ALK-rearranged tumors, and half of patients were current or former smokers. Across the cohort, whole-exome sequencing showed a median non-synonymous tumor mutation burden of 1.5 mutations per megabase. T cell receptor beta sequencing of tumor and peripheral blood served to follow clonotypes across the tumor, the expanded TIL product, and serial blood samples.

The time point label corresponds to: pre-treatment sample, taken before nivolumab and TIL therapy. The baseline tumor samples were excised metastases, mostly pleural nodules or supraclavicular lymph nodes, taken from the same resection that was used to grow TIL. Before any PD-1/PD-L1 blockade was given, tumors were harvested, nivolumab was then administered, and patients who progressed went on to receive lymphodepletion, an infusion of expanded TIL, and IL-2. Between late 2017 and early 2020, a dual-center phase I trial enrolled adults who had stage 4 NSCLC. Samples came from a single-arm, open-label phase I trial of tumor-infiltrating lymphocyte therapy with nivolumab in advanced non-small cell lung cancer. Portions of each resected tumor were snap-frozen in liquid nitrogen and stored at -80 °C. Tumor regions of interest were chosen on H&E sections by laser-capture macrodissection, pulverized into about 15 mg aliquots, and extracted with Qiagen Allprep kits.

In the germline V gene (reference sequence), CDR1 corresponds to SEHNR and CDR2 to FQNEAQ. Trimming takes 5 bases from V and 0 bases from J, and the germline ends sit 14 bases apart. The CDR3 spans 16 residues, from the cysteine through the phenylalanine. Solely the CDR3 DNA is kept, with 48 bases framed from the first base. TCR beta CDR3 regions were amplified from genomic DNA by bias-controlled multiplex PCR with the immunoSEQ v3 hsTCRB kit. The TCR libraries were sequenced on an Illumina NextSeq 500 to 2 million or so read pairs for survey level or about 5-6 million read pairs for deep level. The published analysis was carried out like this. The immunoSEQ Analyzer software assigned V, D and J genes, filtered out non-productive sequences, and reported clonality. Repertoires were compared by productive Simpson clonality and by the Morisita overlap index of productive TRB rearrangements between infused TIL and blood. Drawn from immuneACCESS, this table holds only the in-frame rearrangements with V and J called that TCRdb kept. Clones are partly lost; checked studies trace under half to an unresolved V gene and leave the rest unexplained. V, J and clone size are taken as reported in that table, and D and trimming were inferred from the DNA itself. The sample profile shows approximately 11,000 clones; approximately 52% of them were found once. Together, the top ten hold roughly 6.7% of the sample.

Points on this clone: Its antigen remains undetermined. No base quality values were provided; no much bigger clone lies one nucleotide off.

Study-wide findings and limitations: The cohort was highly selected, with more treatment-naive, never-smoker and oncogene-addicted patients than typical, limiting generalizability. Compared with baseline intratumoral T cells, expanded TIL cultures were more clonal and less diverse (median clonality 6% vs 31%, p < 0.0001). Clonal turnover during TIL culture was high, and many clones enriched in the product were not detected in the baseline tumor, suggesting clonal contraction instead of faithful expansion. The study protocol defined all tumor marker inferences as exploratory.

This sequence originates from a person aged 25 to 80 with non-small cell lung cancer. The chain uses TRBV7-9 and TRBJ2-1; a tentative D match to TRBD2 spans 6 bases. The input for sequencing was tumor tissue, taken at baseline. The CDR3 protein sequence reads: CASSRGLFSSYNEQFF. The nucleotide sequence reads TGTGCCAGCAGCCGGGGACTTTTTAGCTCCTACAATGAGCAGTTCTTC.